This T cell receptor (beta chain) was identified during a study of blood T cell repertoires in COVID-19. Study information: The United States, Italy and Spain were the sources of the acute and convalescent COVID-19 samples. The analysed material was cDNA or gDNA that came from T cells, B-cell-depleted T cells, or PBMCs.

The germline V gene encodes CDR1 LNHDA and CDR2 SQIVND (reference sequence). V was pared by 8 bases and J by 2 bases, with 13 bases between. This CDR3 comprises 14 residues. Using immunoSEQ multiplex PCR, the repertoire was profiled, and TCRdb retains in-frame clones only, with some absent. Of around 170,000 clones in the sample, less than 90% were seen once. Sequencing was done on a sample of peripheral blood. The chain couples TRBV19 to TRBJ1-5; D gene unclear. The receptor was derived from a woman in her 70s with COVID-19, enrolled during active disease. CDR3 sequence (DNA): TGTGCCAGTCGGGCCGGAGGGCGCAATCAGCCCCAGCATTTT. Encoded protein: CASRAGGRNQPQHF.